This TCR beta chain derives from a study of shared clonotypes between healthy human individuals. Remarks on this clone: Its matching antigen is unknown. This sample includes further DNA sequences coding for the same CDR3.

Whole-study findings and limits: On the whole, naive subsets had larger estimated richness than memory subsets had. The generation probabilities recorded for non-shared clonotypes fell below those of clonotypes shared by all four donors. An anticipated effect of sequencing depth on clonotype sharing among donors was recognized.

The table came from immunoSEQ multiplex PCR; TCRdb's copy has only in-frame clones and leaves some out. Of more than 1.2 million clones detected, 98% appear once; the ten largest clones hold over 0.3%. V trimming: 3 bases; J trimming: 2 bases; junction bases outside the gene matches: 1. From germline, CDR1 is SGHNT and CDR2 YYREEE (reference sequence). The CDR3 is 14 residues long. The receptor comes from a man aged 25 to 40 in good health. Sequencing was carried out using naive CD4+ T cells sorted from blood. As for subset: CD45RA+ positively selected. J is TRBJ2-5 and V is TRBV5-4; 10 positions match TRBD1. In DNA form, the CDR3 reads TGTGCCAGCAGCTCGGGACAGGGGCAAGAGACCCAGTACTTC. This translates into CASSSGQGQETQYF.